The rows below give T cell receptor beta chains drawn from one sample of a study of blood T cell repertoires in COVID-19. TCRdb keeps only in-frame clones here, not all; method: immunoSEQ multiplex PCR. The top ten hold over 2% of the sample, which has about 110,000 clones, about nine tenths seen once. Sequenced sample: peripheral blood. Source of these receptors: a human donor in a cohort sampled during active COVID-19. CDR3s leave out the opening cysteine and the closing phenylalanine or tryptophan. Each record gives: V gene, CDR3 length, clone size, CDR3 protein. For some rows the clone size is stated as once, few or many, or as a class when expanded; others skip it.

TRBV10-1 | 13 | . | ASSDHRESGNTIY
TRBV2 | 10 | once | ASHARYNEQF
TRBV6-1 | 13 | . | ASSEAAGGGYGYT
TRBV6-5 | 13 | . | ASSRAADSNQPQH
TRBV28 | 14 | once | ASTKAAGAGANVLT
TRBV2 | 12 | . | ASSKQGPGYEQY
TRBV29-1 | 11 | . | SVSDKSTGELF
TRBV5-1 | 13 | . | ASSSGQGSGNTIY
TRBV6-2/TRBV6-3 | 11 | . | ASSYTQNTEAF
TRBV11-2 | 12 | . | ASSFGSGGYEQY
TRBV12-3/TRBV12-4 | 11 | . | ASSLVADYGYT
TRBV6-6 | 13 | . | ASSLPGTGNEKLF
TRBV5-4 | 11 | once | ASSLARNNEQF
TRBV29-1 | 10 | . | SVEVYYNEQF
TRBV5-1 | 13 | . | ASSLAPGVANEQF
TRBV28 | 12 | once | ASSSATGDRPLH
TRBV30 | 16 | . | AWRNVFVRAGHYNEQF
TRBV4-1 | 13 | . | ASSQDWENTDTQY